These T cell receptor beta chains were read from a single sample in a study of blood T cell repertoires in COVID-19. The method was immunoSEQ multiplex PCR; TCRdb's version includes in-frame clones alone and lacks a portion of them. The repertoire holds some 70,000 clones, with approximately 90% as singletons. Material: peripheral blood. The origin of the receptors is a man under 40 with acute or convalescent COVID-19. The CDR3 runs from the conserved cysteine through the conserved F or W.

>TRBV7-2
CASRTQGGSPLHF
>TRBV5-4
CASSPLRSGQGGFYGYTF
>TRBV6-5
CASSITRSTDTQYF
>TRBV28
CASNLGAGDTEAFF
>TRBV4-3
CASSQAPPGLAEQETQYF
>TRBV29-1
CSGRRGPETQYF
>TRBV30
CAWSNWESGTDTQYF
>TRBV28
CASSRPGLAGYEQYF
>TRBV4-1
CASSQDPASSYNEQFF
>TRBV10-3
CAISEGGDEIF
>TRBV27
CASSERGGYEQYF
>TRBV5-4
CASSPQTRAQVTQYF
>TRBV7-2
CASSSASGRETQYF
>TRBV7-2
CASSLGGIEAFF
>TRBV4-1
CASSQGQGGSYEQYF
>TRBV6-1
CASSERGRGNYEQYF
>TRBV7-9
CASSLAVGGNTEAFF
>TRBV2
CASSDPGQGSATEAFF
>TRBV27
CASSLSSGPEAFF
>TRBV27
CASSTRQGTHEQYF
>TRBV7-9
CASSPGVF
>TRBV28
CASSSPGGGADNQPQHF
>TRBV4-2
CASSQDKTGASYEQYF
>TRBV28
CASSSFGRGQGFGYTF
>TRBV6-6
CASNEGTGDNTEAFF
>TRBV28
CASSQGARPQHF
>TRBV4-2
CASSQEEEGYNEQFF
>TRBV20-1
CSAGRAEQYF
>TRBV5-1
CASTEWTRENTEAFF
>TRBV27
CASSDRDRKYF
>TRBV28
CASSSSGTRGELFF
>TRBV24-1
CATSGGTSGRAFGGEQFF
>TRBV5-4
CASSSGLAGADTQYF
>TRBV20-1
CSASAYFYEQYF
>TRBV6-5
CASSPPVQGAGKYF
>TRBV5-1
CAASPGGSSYNEQFF
>TRBV4-1
CASSLGQGFDYGYTF
>TRBV7-3
CASSPGLAGNSYEQYF
>TRBV7-3
CASSLLSTGELFF
>TRBV6-5
CASSPQGSPLNTQYF
>TRBV19
CASTSTGFPETQYF
>TRBV19
CASSTDRINQPQHF
>TRBV4-2
CASREAGVTDTQYF
>TRBV6-2/TRBV6-3
CASSYELRREQYF
>TRBV11-2
CASSSVSGYTF
>TRBV4-1
CASSQGQYQETQYF
>TRBV29-1
CSVGGSSGNTIYF
>TRBV5-1
CASTTATAGNEQFF
>TRBV11-1
CASSPLPVNEQFF
>TRBV24-1
CATSDARGINEQFF
>TRBV29-1
CSVVEGNTEAFF
>TRBV7-9
CASSPTGGSSYTF
>TRBV27
CASSLRVGTDTQYF
>TRBV25-1
CATPKGDSSYEQYF
>TRBV7-2
CASSLRACDGQIAYGYTF
>TRBV29-1
CSASTGGNSPLHF